One sample yielded the 9 T cell receptor beta chains listed below, sequenced in a study of T cell responses to AZD1222 COVID-19 vaccine. Generated by immunoSEQ multiplex PCR, the TCRdb table keeps only in-frame clones and is missing some. The data contain 130,000 to 150,000 clones, about 92% of them singletons. Source: peripheral blood, taken on day 0 of AZD1222 vaccination. These receptors originate from an adult in good health.

For the CDR3, the DNA is TGTGCCAGCAGCGCGGTGACAGGGCGTGGAAACACCATATATTTT. It specifies CASSAVTGRGNTIYF. The chain couples TRBV11-2 to TRBJ1-3; 7 bases line up with TRBD1. The ends lost 5 bases at V and 3 bases at J; junction bases unmatched: 7. The CDR3 has 15 amino acids. Germline V CDR1 and CDR2: SGHAT, FQNNGV.

The chain has TRBV5-8 and TRBJ1-1, with D perhaps matching TRBD1 (6 bases). Trimming left V 4 bases short and J 2 bases short, with 15 bases between. This CDR3 comprises 15 residues. Germline V gene data show CDR1 as SGHTS and CDR2 as YDEGEE. The CDR3 here is CASSPTRGRNTEAFF. CDR3 DNA: TGTGCCAGCAGCCCGACTCGGGGGCGTAACACTGAAGCTTTCTTT.

This chain links TRBV5-1 with TRBJ2-7, with no clear D. Germline V lookup: CDR1 SGHRS, CDR2 YFSETQ. The CDR3 is 15 amino acids. V shed 4 bases and J shed 1 base, with 15 bases lying between them. DNA of the CDR3: TGCGCCAGCAGCCCCGACGGGTATGGGTCCTACGAGCAGTACTTC. Amino acid sequence: CASSPDGYGSYEQYF.

This chain links TRBV2 with TRBJ2-3; D possibly matches TRBD1 or TRBD2 (5 bases each). V dropped 6 bases and J dropped 3 bases, with 7 bases sitting between them. Germline values: CDR1 SNHLY, CDR2 FYNNEI. The CDR3 contains 12 residues. Here the CDR3 reads CASRGETDTQYF. The CDR3 coding sequence is TGTGCCAGCAGGGGGGAAACAGATACGCAGTATTTT.

This chain connects TRBV16 to TRBJ2-1; unclear D gene. V shed 0 bases and J shed 6 bases, with 3 bases lying between them. The CDR3 runs 12 residues. CDR1 KGHSY and CDR2 FQNENV come from the germline V gene. The CDR3 reads CASSQSGNEQFF. DNA for the CDR3: TGTGCCAGCAGCCAATCGGGCAATGAGCAGTTCTTC.

The chain employs TRBV9 and TRBJ1-1; 7 positions match TRBD1. V gave up 0 bases and J gave up 0 bases; unmatched junction bases: 5. Germline V CDR1 and CDR2: SGDLS, YYNGEE. The CDR3 sequence is 16 residues long. CDR3 bases: TGTGCCAGCAGCGTAGGGAAGACAGGGATGAACACTGAAGCTTTCTTT. It is translated as CASSVGKTGMNTEAFF. Complete variable domain (other parts from reference TRBV9 and TRBJ1-1): DSGVTQTPKHLITATGQRVTLRCSPRSGDLSVYWYQQSLDQGLQFLIQYYNGEERAKGNILERFSAQQFPDLHSELNLSSLELGDSALYFCASSVGKTGMNTEAFFGQGTRLTVV.

The CDR3 sequence: CASSPFSRTSSYEQYF. CDR3 DNA sequence: TGTGCCAGCAGCCCTTTCTCGCGGACTAGCTCGTACGAGCAGTACTTC. This rearrangement joins TRBV7-2 to TRBJ2-7; 8 bases map to TRBD2. The germline V gene encodes CDR1 SGHTA and CDR2 FQGNSA. Trimming at V came to 5 bases and at J to 4 bases, leaving 13 bases not matched to a gene. The CDR3 covers 16 residues.

This chain uses TRBV27 with TRBJ1-2, with TRBD1 matching over 10 bases. The germline gives CDR1 MNHEY, CDR2 SMNVEV (reference sequence). The CDR3 covers 16 residues. The trim removed 6 bases at V and 8 bases at J, leaving 15 bases unmatched. Here the CDR3 reads CASSPQGTGVVVGYTF. The CDR3 region has the DNA TGTGCCAGCAGCCCCCAGGGGACAGGGGTAGTGGTGGGCTACACCTTC.

The chain is built from TRBV4-1 and TRBJ1-1; D is uncertain. This CDR3 spans 16 amino acids. CDR1 is MGHRA and CDR2 is YSYEKL in the germline V gene. Between the trimmed V and J ends, which lost 0 bases and 1 base, there was a span of 12 bases. CDR3 sequence reads: CASSQDRVSGNTEAFF. CDR3 bases: TGCGCCAGCAGCCAAGACCGGGTGAGCGGGAACACTGAAGCTTTCTTT.